This TCR beta chain was captured by sequencing in a study of cytomegalovirus exposure and HLA in healthy donors. 60 Vbeta and 13 Jbeta primers were used in PCR. Measured with immunoSEQ multiplex PCR; TCRdb has only the in-frame clones, and not every one. The sample carries approximately 100,000 clones, 70% to 80% recorded once. The source of this sequence is a woman in her 40s in good health and CMV-seropositive. Sequenced sample: PBMCs.

The CDR3 DNA is TGTGCCAGCAGTGATAAACAGGGTAGCAACACCATATATTTT. Translating gives CASSDKQGSNTIYF. The chain employs TRBV2 and TRBJ1-3; TRBD1 is a possible D gene (6 bases). V was cut by 3 bases and J by 7 bases, with 13 bases left in between. Germline CDR1 SNHLY, CDR2 FYNNEI. The CDR3 length is 14 residues.